This TCR beta chain was obtained from a study of T cells in Graves' hyperthyroidism and ophthalmopathy. General observations from the study: Median prediction lead before ophthalmopathy onset was six to eight months with the model. Blood shared most expanded thyroid clonotypes above 0.001.

This clonotype was counted a few times. Its cognate antigen is unknown. CDR1 is DFQATT and CDR2 is SNEGSKA in the germline V gene (reference sequence). The V and J ends lost 6 bases and 5 bases, in that order; junction bases with no gene match: 9. The CDR3 spans 14 residues. It was RNA transcripts that yielded the amplified TCR beta CDR3 regions. HTBI primers were employed in a first-round RT-PCR of the TCR CDR3. Each CDR3 protein is one row after TCRdb ran MiXCR on the multiplex PCR reads. The sample contains about 740,000 distinct CDR3 sequences, approximately 14% of which appear only once. V is TRBV20-1 and J is TRBJ1-1; 10 nucleotides align to TRBD1. The sequence derives from a woman between 18 and 30 years old with Graves' hyperthyroidism. Sequences were obtained from blood. The CDR3 reads CSAPGTGARTEAFF. In nucleotides, the CDR3 is TGCAGTGCGCCCGGGACAGGGGCCAGAACTGAAGCTTTCTTT.